A selection of T cell receptor beta chains follows, all from one sample in a study of OX40 agonist ivuxolimab in advanced cancers. Measured with immunoSEQ multiplex PCR; TCRdb has only the in-frame clones, and not every one. The sample lists some 20,000 clones; about 86% were seen once. Source: CD4+ or CD8+ T cells sorted from blood, taken in a trial of the OX40 agonist ivuxolimab. The source of these receptors is an adult with an advanced solid tumor such as melanoma, head and neck, liver or kidney cancer. Both conserved end residues are part of each CDR3. A D gene is named only where the DNA matches it firmly.

D: TRBD1; J: TRBJ2-5; V: TRBV5-6; DNA: TGTGCCGGCAGCTTCGGGTTTTGGACAGGGGACAAGACCCAGTACTTC; CDR3: CAGSFGFWTGDKTQYF
D: TRBD2; J: TRBJ2-3; V: TRBV7-9; DNA: TGTGCCAGCAGCTTATTCCTAGCGGGAGACACAGATACGCAGTATTTT; CDR3: CASSLFLAGDTDTQYF
D: -; J: TRBJ2-2; V: TRBV7-9; DNA: TGTGCCAGCAGCTTAGGAGGGGGTCCCGGGGAGCTGTTTTTT; CDR3: CASSLGGGPGELFF
D: -; J: TRBJ1-4; V: TRBV30; DNA: TGTGCCTGGAGGGCCTGGGGGCTAACTAATGAAAAACTGTTTTTT; CDR3: CAWRAWGLTNEKLFF
D: -; J: TRBJ1-5; V: TRBV28; DNA: TGTGCCAGCAGTCTGGGGGGAAAGCAGCCCCAGCATTTT; CDR3: CASSLGGKQPQHF
D: -; J: TRBJ2-2; V: TRBV2; DNA: TGTGCCAGCAGTGAAAGGCCCGGACCCAGTAGGACCGGGGAGCTGTTTTTT; CDR3: CASSERPGPSRTGELFF
D: -; J: TRBJ1-3; V: TRBV28; DNA: TGTGCCAGCAGTTTAGATCCATGGGGGGCGTTCAAAGCAAACACCATATATTTT; CDR3: CASSLDPWGAFKANTIYF
D: -; J: TRBJ2-1; V: TRBV28; DNA: TGTGCCAGCCTCGGGTTCGGTAATGAGCAGTTCTTC; CDR3: CASLGFGNEQFF
D: -; J: TRBJ2-1; V: TRBV28; DNA: TGTGCCAGCAGTTACAGCTTAACCAGCTCCTACAATGAGCAGTTCTTC; CDR3: CASSYSLTSSYNEQFF
D: TRBD1; J: TRBJ2-3; V: TRBV10-3; DNA: TGTGCCACTAGGGACAGGGGATCTAGCACAGATACGCAGTATTTT; CDR3: CATRDRGSSTDTQYF
D: TRBD2; J: TRBJ2-4; V: TRBV4-1; DNA: TGCGCCAGCAGCCAAGCCAATATGGGACTAGCCGCAAACATTCAGTACTTC; CDR3: CASSQANMGLAANIQYF